One sample yielded the 24 T cell receptor beta chains listed below, sequenced in a study of blood T cell repertoires in COVID-19. Method: immunoSEQ multiplex PCR; TCRdb's copy keeps in-frame clones and lacks some. There are 130,000 to 150,000 clones in the sample; about 84% occur only once, and under 15% lies in the top ten. Input material: peripheral blood. Receptors were obtained from a man in his 60s with active or convalescent COVID-19.

The V call is TRBV29-1, the J call TRBJ2-2; 9 bases are shared with TRBD2. The CDR3 totals 14 residues. Germline V gene sequence: CDR1 SQVTM, CDR2 ANQGSEA. CDR3: CGCSTSGSTGELFF. The CDR3 DNA sequence: TGCGGATGTTCGACTAGCGGTTCTACCGGGGAGCTGTTTTTT.

The chain carries TRBV15 and TRBJ2-1; the D gene is possibly TRBD1 (6 bases). V shed 0 bases and J shed 4 bases, with 19 bases lying between them. The germline gives CDR1 LNHNV, CDR2 YYDKDF (reference sequence). The CDR3 totals 18 residues. The DNA for the CDR3 is TGTGCCACCAGCAGAGATCTTATGGGGGCCGCAGAATACAATGAGCAGTTCTTC. Its protein is CATSRDLMGAAEYNEQFF.

V is TRBV10-3 and J is TRBJ2-5; a weak D match, TRBD2 (5 bases). The germline CDR1 and CDR2 sequences are ENHRY and SYGVKD. This CDR3 has 11 amino acids. Trimming removed 6 bases from V and 11 bases from J, with 13 bases in between. The CDR3 sequence: CAISDTSGQYF. The CDR3 DNA reads as TGTGCCATCAGCGACACCTCGGGGCAGTACTTC.

This chain connects TRBV28 to TRBJ2-5; a possible D gene is TRBD1 (6 bases). Germline CDR1 is MDHEN and CDR2 is SYDVKM. Deletions cut 5 bases from V and 5 bases from J, with 18 bases between. This CDR3 is built from 15 residues. CDR3 coding DNA: TGTGCCAGCAGTAAGAGCCGTAACAGGGAGGAGACCCAGTACTTC. Translating it yields CASSKSRNREETQYF.

The sample holds one count of this clone. J is TRBJ2-7 and V is TRBV18; D might be TRBD1 (6 bases). Germline assignment: CDR1 KGHSH and CDR2 LQKENI. The CDR3 is made up of 14 amino acids. V shed 4 bases and J shed 2 bases, with 12 bases lying between them. The DNA for the CDR3 is TGTGCCAGCTCACGCCTCGGGACAACCTACGAGCAGTACTTC. Its protein product is CASSRLGTTYEQYF.

This sequence joins TRBV2 and TRBJ2-1; TRBD1 agrees at 7 bases. The junction had 8 bases not matched to a gene; V was cut back by 8 bases and J by 4 bases. The length of the CDR3 is 14 residues. Germline V gene lookup returns CDR1 SNHLY and CDR2 FYNNEI. The CDR3 loop is CASRQGRGYNEQFF. CDR3 bases: TGTGCCAGCCGACAGGGTCGGGGATACAATGAGCAGTTCTTC.

The rearrangement links TRBV5-1 to TRBJ2-1; 7 bases map to TRBD1. From germline, CDR1 is SGHRS and CDR2 YFSETQ. CDR3 size: 15 residues. The V and J ends lost 3 bases and 4 bases, in that order; junction bases with no gene match: 7. CDR3 region: CASSWLQGQYNEQFF. The CDR3 region has the DNA TGCGCCAGCAGCTGGCTACAGGGGCAATACAATGAGCAGTTCTTC.

This clone has more than one count but fewer than ten. CDR3 coding DNA: TGCGCCAGCAGTATTCTCGGGACAAGGGATCAGCCCCAGCATTTT. Protein product: CASSILGTRDQPQHF. This chain links TRBV10-2 with TRBJ1-5, with D possibly being TRBD1 (6 bases). The CDR3 is made up of 15 amino acids. Per germline, CDR1 WSHSY and CDR2 SAAADI. V lost 5 bases and J 5 bases, leaving 16 bases between the germline ends.

The CDR3 nucleotides are TGTGCCAGCAGCCTCCTGGGGACAGGTTACACTGAAGCTTTCTTT. Translating gives CASSLLGTGYTEAFF. The chain employs TRBV11-2 and TRBJ1-1, with 8 bases identical to TRBD1. The germline CDR1 and CDR2 sequences are SGHAT and FQNNGV. J lost 3 bases, V lost 5 bases, and 8 bases had no gene match. CDR3 length equals 15 residues.

This clone was picked up a small number of times. The rearrangement uses TRBV7-9 and TRBJ2-1, with 9 positions matching TRBD2. V trimming: 6 bases; J trimming: 9 bases; junction bases outside the gene matches: 6. CDR1 and CDR2 from the germline V gene are SEHNR and FQNEAQ (reference sequence). This CDR3 has 13 amino acids. CDR3 coding DNA: TGTGCCAGCAGGGCTAGCGGGGAAATTGAGCAGTTCTTC. It translates to CASRASGEIEQFF.

The gene calls are TRBV5-1 and TRBJ1-5; 8 bases match TRBD1. The length of the CDR3 is 16 residues. Germline V gene data show CDR1 as SGHRS and CDR2 as YFSETQ. V shed 0 bases, J shed 2 bases, and the junction held 4 bases outside the gene matches. The CDR3 region has the DNA TGCGCCAGCAGCTTGGCCGTGACAGGGGGCAATCAGCCCCAGCATTTT. It codes for CASSLAVTGGNQPQHF.

This sequence joins TRBV5-8 and TRBJ1-5; possible D gene TRBD1, 6 bases. CDR3 length equals 15 residues. V lost 0 bases and J lost 3, with 10 bases in between. The germline CDR1 and CDR2 sequences are SGHTS and YDEGEE. The DNA of the CDR3 is TGTGCCAGCAGCTTGGGACAGGTTGCCAATCAGCCCCAGCATTTT. It encodes CASSLGQVANQPQHF.

V gene TRBV7-9 combines with J gene TRBJ2-7, with 10 bases matching TRBD2. In germline, CDR1 is SEHNR, CDR2 FQNEAQ (reference sequence). The CDR3 has 15 residues. V was pared by 3 bases and J by 1 base, with 3 bases of the junction left unmatched. CDR3 DNA sequence: TGTGCCAGCAGCTTGTCACTAGCGGGATCCTACGAGCAGTACTTC. This codes for CASSLSLAGSYEQYF.

V and J are TRBV7-2 and TRBJ2-2; D is perhaps TRBD2 (5 bases). Trimming took off 1 base at V and 6 bases at J, with 12 bases between the two ends. Germline V CDR1 and CDR2: SGHTA, FQGNSA. The CDR3 spans 15 residues. CDR3 residues: CASSLGGLGSGELFF. Written as DNA, the CDR3 is TGTGCCAGCAGCTTAGGCGGGTTAGGTTCCGGGGAGCTGTTTTTT.

The chain recombines TRBV12-5 with TRBJ2-1; TRBD2 agrees at 8 bases. This CDR3 spans 16 amino acids. V dropped 4 bases and J dropped 8; count of bases not matched to a gene: 13. Per germline, CDR1 LGHNT and CDR2 FRNRAP. This CDR3 is CASGSLASGWRDEQFF. CDR3 nucleotides: TGTGCTAGTGGTTCCCTCGCTAGCGGGTGGAGGGATGAGCAGTTCTTC.

This chain joins TRBV12-3 or TRBV12-4 and TRBJ1-1; D remains ambiguous. The CDR3 is 12 amino acids. Trimming removed 1 base at V and 11 bases at J, with 11 bases between. The DNA of the CDR3 is TGTGCCAGCAGTTTAGGACTTGTTGGGGCTTTCTTT. Translated: CASSLGLVGAFF.

This clone was seen a few times. The gene calls are TRBV19 and TRBJ2-1, with 7 bases matching TRBD2. CDR1 and CDR2 (germline): LNHDA, SQIVND (reference sequence). The CDR3 covers 17 residues. V lost 4 bases and J lost 0; bases outside the gene matches: 9. The DNA of the CDR3 is TGTGCCAGTAGTAGGGGACTACCAAGTTCCTCCTACAATGAGCAGTTCTTC. Protein product: CASSRGLPSSSYNEQFF. Filled out from reference TRBV19 and TRBJ2-1, the complete variable domain reads DGGITQSPKYLFRKEGQNVTLSCEQNLNHDAMYWYRQDPGQGLRLIYYSQIVNDFQKGDIAEGYSVSREKKESFPLTVTSAQKNPTAFYLCASSRGLPSSSYNEQFFGPGTRLTVL.

The chain couples TRBV28 to TRBJ2-1, with 12 bases fitting TRBD2. From germline, CDR1 is MDHEN and CDR2 SYDVKM. J lost 3 bases, V lost 2 bases, and 5 bases had no gene match. This CDR3 is 17 amino acids long. Written as DNA, the CDR3 is TGTGCCAGCAGTTTACGCAGGACTAGCGGGATCTACAATGAGCAGTTCTTC. Its translation: CASSLRRTSGIYNEQFF. The variable domain in full, with the rest retrieved from reference TRBV28 and TRBJ2-1, is DVKVTQSSRYLVKRTGEKVFLECVQDMDHENMFWYRQDPGLGLRLIYFSYDVKMKEKGDIPEGYSVSREKKERFSLILESASTNQTSMYLCASSLRRTSGIYNEQFFGPGTRLTVL.

J is TRBJ2-1 and V is TRBV19; D is possibly TRBD1 (6 bases). The V gene's germline CDR1 is LNHDA and CDR2 SQIVND (reference sequence). V shed 3 bases and J shed 9 bases, with 12 bases lying between them. The CDR3 sequence is 13 residues long. The CDR3 DNA reads as TGTGCCAGTAGTATTCAGGGGTCTGGTGAGCAGTTCTTC. Protein sequence: CASSIQGSGEQFF.

The rearrangement joins TRBV7-3 to TRBJ2-2; TRBD2 matches at 7 bases. After removal of 2 bases from V and 5 bases from J, the junction contained 5 bases not matched to a gene. CDR1 SGHTA and CDR2 FQGTGA come from the germline V gene. The CDR3 sequence is 15 residues long. DNA for the CDR3: TGTGCCAGCAGCTTAGGGGGAGGGCGGACCGGGGAGCTGTTTTTT. This gives the protein CASSLGGGRTGELFF.

The chain couples TRBV19 to TRBJ2-3, with 8 nucleotides matching TRBD1. The trim removed 7 bases at V and 6 bases at J, leaving 9 bases unmatched. Germline V gives CDR1 LNHDA, CDR2 SQIVND (reference sequence). CDR3 length: 14 amino acids. The CDR3 spells CASNKDRASDTQYF. In nucleotides, the CDR3 is TGTGCCAGTAATAAGGACAGGGCGTCGGATACGCAGTATTTT.

This rearrangement joins TRBV15 to TRBJ2-2, with D unresolved. The CDR3 runs 15 residues. Germline values: CDR1 LNHNV, CDR2 YYDKDF (reference sequence). Trimming cost V 0 bases and J 4 bases, with 9 bases left between them. The CDR3 reads CATSREAFRTGELFF. The CDR3 DNA reads as TGTGCCACCAGCAGAGAGGCTTTCCGCACCGGGGAGCTGTTTTTT.

The chain has TRBV2 and TRBJ2-7, with 7 bases lining up with TRBD2. Germline CDR1 SNHLY, CDR2 FYNNEI. The V and J ends lost 6 bases and 7 bases, in that order; junction bases with no gene match: 12. CDR3 size: 14 residues. In nucleotides, the CDR3 is TGTGCCAGCAGATCCGGGACTACGCTATCGGAGCAGTACTTC. It encodes CASRSGTTLSEQYF. The whole variable domain, remainder taken from reference TRBV2 and TRBJ2-7, is EPEVTQTPSHQVTQMGQEVILRCVPISNHLYFYWYRQILGQKVEFLVSFYNNEISEKSEIFDDQFSVERPDGSNFTLKIRSTKLEDSAMYFCASRSGTTLSEQYFGPGTRLTVT.

This clone was counted a few times. J is TRBJ2-4 and V is TRBV20-1, with D hard to call. CDR3 size: 13 residues. Germline values: CDR1 DFQATT, CDR2 SNEGSKA (reference sequence). Trimming shortened V by 4 bases and J by 0 bases, and 7 bases separated the two germline ends. The CDR3 region has the DNA TGCAGTGCTAATGATATAGCCAAAAACATTCAGTACTTC. It codes for CSANDIAKNIQYF.